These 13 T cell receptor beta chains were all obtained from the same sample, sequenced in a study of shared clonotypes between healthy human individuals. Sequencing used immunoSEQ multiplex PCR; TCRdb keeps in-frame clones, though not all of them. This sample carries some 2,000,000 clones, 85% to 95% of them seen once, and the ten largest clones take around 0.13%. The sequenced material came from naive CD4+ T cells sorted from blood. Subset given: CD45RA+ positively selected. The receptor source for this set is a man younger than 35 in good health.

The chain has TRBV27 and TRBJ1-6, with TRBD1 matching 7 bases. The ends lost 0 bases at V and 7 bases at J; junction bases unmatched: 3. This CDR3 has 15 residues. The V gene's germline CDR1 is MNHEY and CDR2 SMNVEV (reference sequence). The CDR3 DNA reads TGTGCCAGCAGTTTATCGACAGGGTTAAATTCACCCCTCCACTTT. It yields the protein CASSLSTGLNSPLHF.

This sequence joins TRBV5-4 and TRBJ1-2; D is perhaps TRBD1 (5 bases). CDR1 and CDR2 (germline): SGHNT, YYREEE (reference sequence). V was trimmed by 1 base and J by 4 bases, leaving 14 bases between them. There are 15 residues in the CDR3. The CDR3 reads CASSLYGRGAYGYTF. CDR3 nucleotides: TGTGCCAGCAGCTTGTATGGCAGAGGGGCCTATGGCTACACCTTC.

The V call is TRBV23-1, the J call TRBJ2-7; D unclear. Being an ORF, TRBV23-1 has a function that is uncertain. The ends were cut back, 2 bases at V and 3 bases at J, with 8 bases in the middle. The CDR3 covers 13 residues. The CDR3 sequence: CASSQRNHYEQYF. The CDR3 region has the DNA TGCGCCAGCAGTCAACGGAACCACTACGAGCAGTACTTC.

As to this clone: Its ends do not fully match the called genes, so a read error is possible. CDR3 sequence reads: CASSPPRIETLTNF. In DNA, the CDR3 is TGTGCCAGCAGCCCCCCCAGGATTGAAACCCTGACTAACTTC. The chain employs TRBV6-6 and TRBJ1-2, with unresolved D. This CDR3 spans 14 amino acids. Germline V CDR1 and CDR2: MNHNY, SVGAGI (reference sequence).

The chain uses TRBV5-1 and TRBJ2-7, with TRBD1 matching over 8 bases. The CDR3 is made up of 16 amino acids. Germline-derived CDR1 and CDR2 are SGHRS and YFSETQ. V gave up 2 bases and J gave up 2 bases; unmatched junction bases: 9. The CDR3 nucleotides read TGCGCCAGCAGCTTACAGGGGACAGGCAACACCTACGAGCAGTACTTC. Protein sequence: CASSLQGTGNTYEQYF.

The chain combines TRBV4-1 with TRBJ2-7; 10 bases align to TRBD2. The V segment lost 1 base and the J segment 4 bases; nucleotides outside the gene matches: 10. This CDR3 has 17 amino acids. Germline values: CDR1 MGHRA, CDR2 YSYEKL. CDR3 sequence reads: CASSQGSLGLATYEQYF. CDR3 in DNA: TGCGCCAGCAGCCAAGGGTCCCTGGGACTAGCGACTTACGAGCAGTACTTC.

The CDR3 reads CASSLGGIGNEKLFF. As DNA, the CDR3 is TGTGCCAGCAGTTTGGGGGGCATCGGTAATGAAAAACTGTTTTTT. The chain couples TRBV27 to TRBJ1-4, with D possibly being TRBD1 (6 bases). The CDR3 has 15 residues. V lost 3 bases, J lost 4 bases, and 12 bases lay in between. Germline values: CDR1 MNHEY, CDR2 SMNVEV (reference sequence).

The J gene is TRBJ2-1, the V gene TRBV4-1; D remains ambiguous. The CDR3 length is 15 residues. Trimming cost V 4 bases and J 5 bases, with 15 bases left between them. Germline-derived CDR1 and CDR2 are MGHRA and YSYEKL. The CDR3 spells CASSLGRSRNNEQFF. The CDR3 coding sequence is TGCGCCAGCAGCCTCGGTCGGAGTAGGAACAATGAGCAGTTCTTC.

The CDR3 reads CASSWSFYEQYF. The CDR3 bases are TGTGCCAGCAGTTGGTCATTCTACGAGCAGTACTTC. J is TRBJ2-7 and V is TRBV28; the D is unclear. This CDR3 is 12 amino acids long. Per the germline V gene, CDR1 is MDHEN and CDR2 is SYDVKM. Trimming took 4 bases from V and 3 from J, leaving 7 bases between them.

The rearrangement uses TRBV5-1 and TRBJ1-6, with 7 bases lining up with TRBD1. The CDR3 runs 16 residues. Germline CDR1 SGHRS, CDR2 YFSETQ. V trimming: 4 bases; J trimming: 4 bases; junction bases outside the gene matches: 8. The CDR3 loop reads CASSRGGTEYNSPLHF. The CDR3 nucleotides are TGCGCCAGCAGCCGAGGAGGGACAGAATATAATTCACCCCTCCACTTT. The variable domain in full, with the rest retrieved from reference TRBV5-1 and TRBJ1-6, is KAGVTQTPRYLIKTRGQQVTLSCSPISGHRSVSWYQQTPGQGLQFLFEYFSETQRNKGNFPGRFSGRQFSNSRSEMNVSTLELGDSALYLCASSRGGTEYNSPLHFGNGTRLTVT.

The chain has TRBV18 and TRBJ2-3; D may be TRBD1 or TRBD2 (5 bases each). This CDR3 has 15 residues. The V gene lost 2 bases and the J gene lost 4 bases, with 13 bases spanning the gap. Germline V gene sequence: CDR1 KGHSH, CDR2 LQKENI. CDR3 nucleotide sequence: TGTGCCAGCTCACCAAGTGGGGGATCACCAGATACGCAGTATTTT. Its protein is CASSPSGGSPDTQYF.

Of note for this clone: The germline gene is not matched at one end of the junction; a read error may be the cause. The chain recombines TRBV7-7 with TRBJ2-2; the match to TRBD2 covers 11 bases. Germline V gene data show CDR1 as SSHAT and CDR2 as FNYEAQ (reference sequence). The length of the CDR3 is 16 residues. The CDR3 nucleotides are TGTGCTAGCAGCTTAACTAGCGGGAGTTCCACCGGGGAGCTGTTTTTT. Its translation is CASSLTSGSSTGELFF.

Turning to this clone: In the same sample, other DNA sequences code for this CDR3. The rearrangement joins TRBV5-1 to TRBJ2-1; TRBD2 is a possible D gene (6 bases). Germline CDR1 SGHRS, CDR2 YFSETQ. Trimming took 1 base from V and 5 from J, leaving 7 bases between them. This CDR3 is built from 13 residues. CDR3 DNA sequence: TGCGCCAGCAGCTTGTTAGCGGACAATGAGCAGTTCTTC. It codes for CASSLLADNEQFF. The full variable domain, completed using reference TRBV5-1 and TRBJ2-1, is KAGVTQTPRYLIKTRGQQVTLSCSPISGHRSVSWYQQTPGQGLQFLFEYFSETQRNKGNFPGRFSGRQFSNSRSEMNVSTLELGDSALYLCASSLLADNEQFFGPGTRLTVL.